This passage covers 4 T cell receptor beta chains from one sample sequenced in a study of cytomegalovirus exposure and HLA in healthy donors. The study ran its PCR with 60 Vbeta and 13 Jbeta primers. The table came from immunoSEQ multiplex PCR; TCRdb's copy has only in-frame clones and leaves some out. The data show 200,000 to 250,000 clones, 77% seen once. What was sequenced was PBMCs. These receptors were obtained from a woman in her fifties or sixties in good health and CMV-seropositive.

This sequence joins TRBV28 and TRBJ2-7, with D unclear. Trimming pared 8 bases from V and 0 bases from J, leaving 17 bases between. This CDR3 spans 15 amino acids. Germline CDR1 is MDHEN and CDR2 is SYDVKM. CDR3 sequence reads: CASQIALRLSYEQYF. Written as DNA, the CDR3 is TGTGCCAGCCAGATTGCACTCCGACTCTCCTACGAGCAGTACTTC.

The chain combines TRBV6-5 with TRBJ2-3; TRBD1 matches 9 bases. CDR3 length: 15 residues. J lost 6 bases, V lost 2 bases, and 6 bases had no gene match. The germline gives CDR1 MNHEY, CDR2 SVGAGI. The CDR3: CASSYPGQGLDTQYF. The CDR3 nucleotides are TGTGCCAGCAGTTACCCGGGACAGGGATTGGATACGCAGTATTTT.

V is TRBV28 and J is TRBJ1-4; tentative D call: TRBD1 (5 bases). The CDR3 has 13 residues. CDR1 MDHEN and CDR2 SYDVKM come from the germline V gene. Trimming shortened V by 3 bases and J by 12 bases, and 14 bases separated the two germline ends. This CDR3 is CASSFEARGELFF. DNA of the CDR3: TGTGCCAGCAGTTTCGAGGCTCGGGGGGAACTGTTTTTT.

The J gene is TRBJ2-3, the V gene TRBV27, with 9 bases lining up with TRBD1. J was trimmed by 0 bases and V by 6 bases; bases with no gene match: 4. This CDR3 is 15 amino acids long. CDR1 and CDR2 (germline): MNHEY, SMNVEV (reference sequence). The CDR3 bases are TGTGCCAGCAGGTTACAGGGGGCTAGCACAGATACGCAGTATTTT. Its protein product is CASRLQGASTDTQYF.